The clone carrying this TCR beta chain was observed a handful of times. The antigen is undetermined. The CDR3 has 11 residues. Trimming took 7 bases from V and 7 from J, leaving 11 bases between them. The germline V gene has CDR1 MNHEY and CDR2 SMNVEV (reference sequence). Disease duration under 2 months; hyperthyroidism patients were aged 18 to 65. These data are taken from a study of T cells in Graves' hyperthyroidism and ophthalmopathy. Study overall: Peripheral blood was acquired at first diagnosis, ahead of any therapy whatsoever. Study-wide points: With a median lead of 6.5 months before onset, the model predicted ophthalmopathy. Within blood appeared most thyroid clonotypes that had expanded above 0.001.

RNA transcripts were the template for amplifying TCR beta CDR3 regions. First-round RT-PCR of the TCR CDR3 relied on the HTBI primer set. TCRdb re-analysed the multiplex PCR reads in MiXCR, keeping a single row per CDR3 protein. This repertoire shows 500,000 to 700,000 distinct CDR3 sequences, approximately 16% found once; its top ten account for 18%. This TCR was sampled from a woman under 30 with Graves' hyperthyroidism. Material: blood. This chain links TRBV27 with TRBJ2-7, with D perhaps TRBD2 (6 bases). The CDR3 bases are TGTGCCAGCAAGGTTGCGGGGGAGCAGTACTTC. Its translation: CASKVAGEQYF.